This passage covers 4 T cell receptor beta chains from one sample sequenced in a study of T cell repertoires in cytomegalovirus infection. TCRdb reprocessed the reads via MiXCR and lists one record per CDR3 protein. The sample records hundreds of thousands of distinct CDR3 sequences, under 40% being singletons. Their antigens remain unidentified. This specimen consisted of cultured CD8+ T cells from PBMCs, obtained from culture after CMV antigen stimulation. These receptors all come from a human donor in good health (CMV status not recorded). Some clones in this sample may be carry-over from other donors' samples.

The chain links TRBV2 to TRBJ1-4; D is perhaps TRBD1 (5 bases). The CDR3 covers 14 residues. V lost 3 bases and J lost 3, with 8 bases in between. Germline V CDR1 and CDR2: SNHLY, FYNNEI. The CDR3 reads CASSEEGANEKLFF. For the CDR3, the DNA is TGTGCCAGCAGTGAGGAAGGGGCTAATGAAAAACTGTTTTTT.

This clonotype turned up a few times. The V call is TRBV5-1, the J call TRBJ1-5; the D gene is possibly TRBD1 (5 bases). V shed 0 bases and J shed 2 bases, with 12 bases lying between them. There are 16 residues in the CDR3. Per the germline V gene, CDR1 is SGHRS and CDR2 is YFSETQ. CDR3 sequence reads: CASSLGWDEGNQPQHF. The DNA of the CDR3 is TGCGCCAGCAGCTTGGGGTGGGACGAGGGCAATCAGCCCCAGCATTTT.

The CDR3 sequence: CASSYRVDTIYF. The DNA of the CDR3 is TGTGCCAGCAGCTACAGGGTCGACACCATATATTTT. The rearrangement joins TRBV13 to TRBJ1-3; D is possibly TRBD1 (6 bases). CDR3 length: 12 residues. In germline, CDR1 is PRHDT, CDR2 FYEKMQ (reference sequence). The V and J ends lost 4 bases and 8 bases respectively, with 9 bases between them.

In this sample, this clonotype turned up many times. The chain is built from TRBV7-8 and TRBJ2-3, with TRBD1 as a possible D gene (6 bases). This CDR3 comprises 16 residues. The ends were cut back, 5 bases at V and 2 bases at J, with 17 bases in the middle. CDR1 and CDR2 from the germline V gene are SGHVS and FQNEAQ. CDR3 loop: CASSKPPDRFTDTQYF. The CDR3 coding sequence is TGTGCCAGCAGCAAGCCCCCCGACAGGTTCACAGATACGCAGTATTTT.